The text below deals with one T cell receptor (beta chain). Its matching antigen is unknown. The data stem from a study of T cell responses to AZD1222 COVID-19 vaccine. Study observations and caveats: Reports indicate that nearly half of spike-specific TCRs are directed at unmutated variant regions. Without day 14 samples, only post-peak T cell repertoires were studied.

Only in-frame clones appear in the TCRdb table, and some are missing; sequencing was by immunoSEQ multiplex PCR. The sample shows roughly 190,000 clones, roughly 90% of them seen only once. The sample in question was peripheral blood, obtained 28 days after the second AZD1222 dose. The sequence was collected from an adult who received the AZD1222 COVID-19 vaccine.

The CDR3 here is CASSGTGYGYTF. The CDR3 DNA is TGTGCCAGCTCCGGGACAGGGTATGGCTACACCTTC. The chain couples TRBV18 to TRBJ1-2, with TRBD1 matching over 9 bases. In germline, CDR1 is KGHSH, CDR2 LQKENI. V gave up 6 bases and J gave up 5 bases; unmatched junction bases: 1. This CDR3 is built from 12 residues.